One sample yielded the 28 T cell receptor beta chains listed below, sequenced in a study of radiotherapy plus CTLA-4 blockade in lung cancer. Clones were read by immunoSEQ multiplex PCR, and TCRdb kept only the in-frame ones, dropping some. The sample lists around 82,000 clones, about 78% occurring once. The sequencing here drew on peripheral blood, taken from a patient treated with radiotherapy plus ipilimumab. These receptors originate from a human donor with non-small cell lung cancer whose response to radiotherapy plus ipilimumab could not be evaluated. Some clones in this sample may be carry-over from other donors' samples.

The chain uses TRBV20-1 and TRBJ2-1, with D tentatively TRBD2 (6 bases). The germline gives CDR1 DFQATT, CDR2 SNEGSKA (reference sequence). V lost 5 bases, J lost 10 bases, and 12 bases lay in between. The CDR3 loop spans 11 amino acids. The CDR3 sequence: CSAHTSPEQFF. The CDR3 DNA is TGCAGTGCTCATACTAGCCCAGAGCAGTTCTTC.

V usage is TRBV7-2 and J usage is TRBJ1-3, with 11 positions matching TRBD1. Germline CDR1 and CDR2: SGHTA and FQGNSA. The junction had 5 bases not matched to a gene; V was cut back by 5 bases and J by 2 bases. The CDR3 is made up of 16 amino acids. CDR3 DNA sequence: TGTGCCAGCAGCCCAAGGGGACAGGGGGCTGGAAACACCATATATTTT. It encodes CASSPRGQGAGNTIYF.

J is TRBJ2-7 and V is TRBV6-5; D gene uncertain. V gave up 2 bases and J gave up 12 bases, with 17 bases separating them. The CDR3 sequence is 13 residues long. CDR1 and CDR2 from the germline V gene are MNHEY and SVGAGI. In DNA, the CDR3 is TGTGCCAGCAGTTACGCCCCAGGCCTCGAGTGGTACTTC. Protein sequence: CASSYAPGLEWYF.

CDR3 protein: CASSTDRGFAFF. CDR3 nucleotides: TGTGCCAGTAGCACGGACAGGGGTTTTGCTTTCTTT. The chain couples TRBV19 to TRBJ1-1; 9 bases map to TRBD1. J was trimmed by 11 bases and V by 6 bases; bases with no gene match: 7. The length of the CDR3 is 12 residues. Per the germline V gene, CDR1 is LNHDA and CDR2 is SQIVND (reference sequence).

The chain joins TRBV30 to TRBJ1-2, with TRBD1 matching 7 bases. The J segment lost 4 bases and the V segment lost 7 bases, leaving 6 bases of the junction unmatched. Germline values: CDR1 GTSNPN, CDR2 SVGIG (reference sequence). CDR3 size: 12 residues. CDR3 residues: CASKGDSYGYTF. In DNA, the CDR3 is TGTGCCTCCAAAGGGGACAGCTATGGCTACACCTTC.

The J gene is TRBJ2-7, the V gene TRBV18, with TRBD1 as a possible D gene (6 bases). The V gene's germline CDR1 is KGHSH and CDR2 LQKENI. V lost 5 bases and J lost 0, with 11 bases in between. This CDR3 spans 14 amino acids. CDR3 coding DNA: TGTGCCAGCTCATCCGGGACATACTCCTACGAGCAGTACTTC. It encodes CASSSGTYSYEQYF.

This chain uses TRBV6-5 with TRBJ1-2; 7 bases match TRBD1. The CDR3 is made up of 12 amino acids. CDR1 and CDR2 (germline): MNHEY, SVGAGI. Unmatched junction bases numbered 3, after V lost 6 bases and J lost 5 bases. The CDR3 region has the DNA TGTGCCAGCAGCCAACAGGGGTATGGCTACACCTTC. Its translation: CASSQQGYGYTF.

This chain joins TRBV9 and TRBJ1-2, with a weak D call TRBD1 (6 bases). The V gene lost 4 bases and the J gene lost 8 bases, with 15 bases spanning the gap. The CDR3 is made up of 13 amino acids. Germline values: CDR1 SGDLS, CDR2 YYNGEE. The CDR3 sequence is CASSTDRMSGYTF. DNA for the CDR3: TGTGCCAGCAGCACTGACAGGATGAGCGGCTACACCTTC.

The rearrangement uses TRBV5-1 and TRBJ2-7; 10 bases fit TRBD2. V lost 0 bases to trimming and J lost 3 bases; unmatched junction nucleotides: 3. Germline V CDR1 and CDR2: SGHRS, YFSETQ. The CDR3 runs to 15 residues. CDR3 DNA: TGCGCCAGCAGCTTGGTAGCGGGGGGTCTCTACGAGCAGTACTTC. Residues: CASSLVAGGLYEQYF.

The chain has TRBV6-1 and TRBJ1-1; weak D call: TRBD1 (5 bases). V lost 0 bases and J 4 bases, leaving 12 bases between the germline ends. The CDR3 is 15 residues long. Germline CDR1 reads MNHNS; CDR2 reads SASEGT. CDR3 sequence: CASSEAGLGGTEAFF. The CDR3 coding sequence is TGTGCCAGCAGTGAAGCTGGTTTGGGGGGCACTGAAGCTTTCTTT.

The chain recombines TRBV7-2 with TRBJ2-5; D unclear. With the DNA end fitting TRBJ2-7 better, the J assignment may be wrong. The CDR3 covers 12 residues. Germline V gene sequence: CDR1 SGHTA, CDR2 FQGNSA. The DNA of the CDR3 is TGTGCCAGCAGCTTAGGAACCCACGAGCAGTACTTC. This sequence encodes CASSLGTHEQYF.

The rearrangement links TRBV19 to TRBJ2-1; D may be TRBD2 (6 bases). Germline lookup yields CDR1 LNHDA and CDR2 SQIVND (reference sequence). This CDR3 is 15 amino acids long. V was clipped by 5 bases and J by 7 bases, with 18 bases between them. The DNA for the CDR3 is TGTGCCAGTAGTCCCGCTAGATATGGGGGGAATGAGCAGTTCTTC. It specifies CASSPARYGGNEQFF.

There are a few counts of this clone. The rearrangement links TRBV28 to TRBJ2-7; TRBD2 might be the D (7 bases). CDR3 size: 13 residues. V dropped 6 bases and J dropped 11 bases, with 20 bases sitting between them. The germline CDR1 and CDR2 sequences are MDHEN and SYDVKM. CDR3 region: CASRPAGGGGKYF. CDR3 coding DNA: TGTGCCAGCAGACCGGCCGGCGGCGGGGGCAAGTACTTC.

The chain employs TRBV2 and TRBJ2-5; D remains ambiguous. Trimming cost V 1 base and J 5 bases, with 8 bases left between them. Germline assignment: CDR1 SNHLY and CDR2 FYNNEI. CDR3 length: 13 amino acids. The CDR3 region is CASSEGARETQYF. The CDR3 coding sequence is TGTGCCAGCAGTGAAGGTGCTCGGGAGACCCAGTACTTC.

V is TRBV5-1 and J is TRBJ2-5; 8 nucleotides align to TRBD2. Trimming took 5 bases from V and 5 from J; bases not matched to a gene: 17. The V gene's germline CDR1 is SGHRS and CDR2 YFSETQ. This CDR3 is built from 17 residues. CDR3 sequence (DNA): TGCGCCAGCAGAGGTGAATTCGGAGCGGGAGTTTCGGAGACCCAGTACTTC. Translating gives CASRGEFGAGVSETQYF.

The J gene is TRBJ2-2, the V gene TRBV5-1; unclear D gene. Germline CDR1 reads SGHRS; CDR2 reads YFSETQ. Trimming pared 1 base from V and 6 bases from J, leaving 7 bases between. There are 13 residues in the CDR3. The CDR3 bases are TGCGCCAGCAGCTTGCTATCCGCCGGGGAGCTGTTTTTT. This translates into CASSLLSAGELFF.

The chain uses TRBV6-6 and TRBJ2-7; D ambiguous. This CDR3 is built from 13 residues. CDR1 and CDR2 from the germline V gene are MNHNY and SVGAGI (reference sequence). V was pared by 8 bases and J by 0 bases, with 11 bases between. Here the CDR3 DNA reads TGTGCCAGCGGGCAGTCGAGCTCCTACGAGCAGTACTTC. Amino acid sequence: CASGQSSSYEQYF.

This clone was picked up a small number of times. V is TRBV7-2 and J is TRBJ1-1, with TRBD1 as a possible D gene (6 bases). CDR3 length equals 14 residues. Germline values: CDR1 SGHTA, CDR2 FQGNSA. The V gene lost 5 bases and the J gene lost 4 bases, with 14 bases spanning the gap. The CDR3 sequence: CASSQEGVGTEAFF. For the CDR3, the DNA is TGTGCCAGCAGCCAAGAGGGGGTAGGCACTGAAGCTTTCTTT.

This chain uses TRBV7-2 with TRBJ2-3, with TRBD2 identical over 9 bases. The V and J ends lost 5 bases and 11 bases, in that order; junction bases with no gene match: 23. From germline, CDR1 is SGHTA and CDR2 FQGNSA. There are 18 residues in the CDR3. The CDR3 is CASSPRRGSGGTGALQYF. CDR3 in DNA: TGTGCCAGCAGCCCCAGGCGAGGGAGCGGGGGGACGGGGGCCTTGCAGTATTTT.

The chain couples TRBV5-1 to TRBJ1-2, with 8 bases that match TRBD1. The V and J ends lost 3 bases and 6 bases, in that order; junction bases with no gene match: 4. The V gene's germline CDR1 is SGHRS and CDR2 YFSETQ. This CDR3 comprises 13 residues. The CDR3 region has the DNA TGCGCCAGCAGCTCAGGACAGGGACATGGCTACACCTTC. Protein sequence: CASSSGQGHGYTF.

J is TRBJ2-7 and V is TRBV5-1, with TRBD2 identical over 10 bases. The CDR3 runs 15 residues. V shed 4 bases, J shed 4 bases, and the junction held 8 bases outside the gene matches. Germline lookup yields CDR1 SGHRS and CDR2 YFSETQ. CDR3 nucleotide sequence: TGCGCCAGCAGCCAAAGCGGGGGGGCCCAGTACGAGCAGTACTTC. This sequence encodes CASSQSGGAQYEQYF.

The CDR3 reads CASSLGDRPWADTQYF. CDR3 DNA sequence: TGCGCCAGCAGCTTGGGGGACAGGCCTTGGGCAGATACGCAGTATTTT. The rearrangement uses TRBV5-1 and TRBJ2-3; 8 bases line up with TRBD1. In germline, CDR1 is SGHRS, CDR2 YFSETQ. This CDR3 has 16 amino acids. V shed 0 bases, J shed 4 bases, and the junction held 7 bases outside the gene matches.

The chain recombines TRBV5-5 with TRBJ2-7; 7 bases line up with TRBD1. This CDR3 has 14 amino acids. V trimming: 4 bases; J trimming: 2 bases; junction bases outside the gene matches: 6. CDR1 SGHKS and CDR2 YYEKEE come from the germline V gene (reference sequence). The CDR3 region has the DNA TGTGCCAGCAGCAAGGACAGGAACCCCTACGAGCAGTACTTC. Encoded protein: CASSKDRNPYEQYF.

In its sample, this clone was seen a few times. The sample carries other DNA sequences with the same CDR3. The rearrangement uses TRBV12-2 and TRBJ2-3; the DNA was not compared with TRBD2, the D call given in the table. TRBV12-2 represents a pseudogene. The CDR3 consists of 21 residues. Here the CDR3 DNA reads TGTGCAAGTCGCTTTCGCTGGACTAGCGGGAACATTACACCCTGCACAGATACGCAGTATTTT. Translation: CASRFRWTSGNITPCTDTQYF.

The V and J genes are TRBV4-2 and TRBJ2-1, with TRBD2 matching 8 bases. CDR1 is LGHNA and CDR2 is YNFKEQ in the germline V gene. This CDR3 spans 15 amino acids. J was trimmed by 2 bases and V by 3 bases; bases with no gene match: 3. The chain's CDR3 is CASSQERGPYNEQFF. The CDR3 nucleotides read TGTGCCAGCAGCCAGGAGCGGGGGCCCTACAATGAGCAGTTCTTC.

The genes are TRBV5-6 and TRBJ1-1; TRBD1 matches at 7 bases. The CDR3 length is 16 residues. Trimming cost V 0 bases and J 2 bases; bases outside gene matches: 7. Germline loops: CDR1 SGHDT, CDR2 YYEEEE. The DNA of the CDR3 is TGTGCCAGCAGCTTGGCTGGCTACAGGGGAAACACTGAAGCTTTCTTT. Amino acid sequence: CASSLAGYRGNTEAFF.

This clone was counted between two and nine times. V gene TRBV6-5 combines with J gene TRBJ2-3; 7 bases are shared with TRBD2. In germline, CDR1 is MNHEY, CDR2 SVGAGI. Trimming cost V 3 bases and J 0 bases; bases outside gene matches: 6. The CDR3 runs to 16 residues. The CDR3 region has the DNA TGTGCCAGCAGTTATCTCCTAGCGGCTAGCACAGATACGCAGTATTTT. Its protein is CASSYLLAASTDTQYF.

V usage is TRBV5-6 and J usage is TRBJ1-5, with D maybe TRBD1 (6 bases). V lost 0 bases and J lost 4, with 11 bases in between. The CDR3 is made up of 15 amino acids. Looked up from germline, CDR1 is SGHDT and CDR2 is YYEEEE. The CDR3 loop reads CASSLVGQPNQPQHF. CDR3 DNA sequence: TGTGCCAGCAGCTTGGTCGGACAGCCGAATCAGCCCCAGCATTTT.